The sequence of this TCR beta chain was determined in a study of blood T cell repertoires in COVID-19. TCRdb's table, derived via immunoSEQ multiplex PCR, lists solely in-frame clones and lacks some. The sample lists about 150,000 clones, over 75% occurring once. The J segment lost 13 bases and the V segment lost 5 bases, leaving 6 bases of the junction unmatched. The CDR3 totals 14 residues. Germline CDR1 is SEHNR and CDR2 is FQNEAQ (reference sequence). While infection was still active, Seattle patients were enrolled and then followed longitudinally. Sequenced input: peripheral blood. This receptor was identified in a woman aged 55-69 years with COVID-19, enrolled during active disease. The chain uses TRBV7-9 and TRBJ2-1; 15 bases match TRBD2. The CDR3 DNA sequence: TGTGCCAGCAGCCCACCGGGACTAGCGGGGGGCCAGTTCTTC. Translation gives CASSPPGLAGGQFF.